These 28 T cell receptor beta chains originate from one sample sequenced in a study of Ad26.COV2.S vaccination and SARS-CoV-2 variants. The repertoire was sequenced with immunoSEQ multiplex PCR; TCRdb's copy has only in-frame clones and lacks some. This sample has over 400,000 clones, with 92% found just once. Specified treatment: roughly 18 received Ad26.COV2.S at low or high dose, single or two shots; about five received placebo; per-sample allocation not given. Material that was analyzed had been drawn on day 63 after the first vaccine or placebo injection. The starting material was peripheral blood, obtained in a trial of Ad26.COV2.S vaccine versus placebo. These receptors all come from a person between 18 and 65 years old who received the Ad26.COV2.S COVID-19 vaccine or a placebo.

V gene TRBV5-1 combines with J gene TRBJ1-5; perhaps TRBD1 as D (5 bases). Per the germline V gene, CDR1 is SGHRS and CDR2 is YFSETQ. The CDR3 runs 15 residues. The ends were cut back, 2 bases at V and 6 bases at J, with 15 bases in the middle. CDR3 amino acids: CASSFGAGTSQPQHF. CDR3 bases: TGCGCCAGCAGCTTCGGGGCAGGAACAAGTCAGCCCCAGCATTTT.

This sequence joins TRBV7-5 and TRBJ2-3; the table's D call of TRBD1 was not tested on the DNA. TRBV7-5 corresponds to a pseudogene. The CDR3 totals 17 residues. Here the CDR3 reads CARSLTGTDPSTDTQYF. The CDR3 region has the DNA TGTGCCAGAAGCTTAACCGGGACAGATCCTAGCACAGATACGCAGTATTTT.

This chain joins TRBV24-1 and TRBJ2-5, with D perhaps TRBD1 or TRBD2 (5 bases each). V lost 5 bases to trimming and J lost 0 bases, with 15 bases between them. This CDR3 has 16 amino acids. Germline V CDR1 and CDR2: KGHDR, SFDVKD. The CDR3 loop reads CATSGARGSNQETQYF. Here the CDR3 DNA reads TGTGCCACCAGTGGAGCGAGGGGTTCGAACCAAGAGACCCAGTACTTC.

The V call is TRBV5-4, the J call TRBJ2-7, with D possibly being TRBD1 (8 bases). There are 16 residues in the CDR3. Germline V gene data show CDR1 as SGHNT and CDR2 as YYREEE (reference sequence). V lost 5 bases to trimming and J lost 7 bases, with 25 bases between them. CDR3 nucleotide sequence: TGTGCCAGCAGTATGGCGTACAGGGGGTCGGGGGGTGAGCAGTACTTC. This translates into CASSMAYRGSGGEQYF. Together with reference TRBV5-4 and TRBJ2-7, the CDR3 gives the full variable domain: ETGVTQSPTHLIKTRGQQVTLRCSSQSGHNTVSWYQQALGQGPQFIFQYYREEENGRGNFPPRFSGLQFPNYSSELNVNALELDDSALYLCASSMAYRGSGGEQYFGPGTRLTVT.

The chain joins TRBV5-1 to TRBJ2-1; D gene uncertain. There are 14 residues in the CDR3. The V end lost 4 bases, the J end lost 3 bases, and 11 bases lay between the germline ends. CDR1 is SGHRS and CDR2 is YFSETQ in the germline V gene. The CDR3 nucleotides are TGCGCCAGCAGCCTGGACGTGGTCTACAATGAGCAGTTCTTC. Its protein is CASSLDVVYNEQFF.

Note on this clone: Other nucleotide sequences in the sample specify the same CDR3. CDR3 residues: CASSRQGGNEQFF. The CDR3 bases are TGTGCCAGTAGTCGACAGGGAGGCAATGAGCAGTTCTTC. The chain recombines TRBV19 with TRBJ2-1, with D perhaps TRBD1 (7 bases). Trimming shortened V by 5 bases and J by 6 bases, and 11 bases separated the two germline ends. This CDR3 contains 13 residues. The germline V gene has CDR1 LNHDA and CDR2 SQIVND (reference sequence).

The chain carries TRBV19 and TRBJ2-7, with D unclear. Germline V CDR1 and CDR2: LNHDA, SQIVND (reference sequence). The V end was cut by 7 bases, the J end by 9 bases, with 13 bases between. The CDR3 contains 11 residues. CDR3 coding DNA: TGTGCCAGTACCTCAACCGGCGTGCAGTACTTC. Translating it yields CASTSTGVQYF.

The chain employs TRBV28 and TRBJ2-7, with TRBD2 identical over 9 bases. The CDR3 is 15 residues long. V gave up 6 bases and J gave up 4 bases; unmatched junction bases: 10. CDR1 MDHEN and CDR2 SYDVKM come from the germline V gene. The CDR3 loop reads CASSQSSGGSYEQYF. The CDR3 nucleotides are TGTGCCAGCAGCCAGAGCAGCGGGGGGAGTTACGAGCAGTACTTC.

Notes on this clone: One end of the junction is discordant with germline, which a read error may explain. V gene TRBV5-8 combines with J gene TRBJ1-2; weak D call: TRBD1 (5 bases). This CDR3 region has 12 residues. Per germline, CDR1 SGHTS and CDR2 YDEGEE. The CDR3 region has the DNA TGTGCCAGCAGCATCGCTGGGACGGACGTACTCTTC. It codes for CASSIAGTDVLF.

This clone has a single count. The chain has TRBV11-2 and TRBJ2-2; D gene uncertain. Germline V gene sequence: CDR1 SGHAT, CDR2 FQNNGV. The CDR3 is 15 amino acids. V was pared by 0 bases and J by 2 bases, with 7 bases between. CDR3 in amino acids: CASSLEGFNTGELFF. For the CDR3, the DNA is TGTGCCAGCAGCTTAGAGGGTTTTAACACCGGGGAGCTGTTTTTT.

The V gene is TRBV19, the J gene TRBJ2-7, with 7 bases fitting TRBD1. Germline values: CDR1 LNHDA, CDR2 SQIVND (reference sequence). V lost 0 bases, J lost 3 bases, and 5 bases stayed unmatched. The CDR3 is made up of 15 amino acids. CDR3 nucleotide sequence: TGTGCCAGTAGTATAGATTGGGACAGAAGCTACGAGCAGTACTTC. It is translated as CASSIDWDRSYEQYF.

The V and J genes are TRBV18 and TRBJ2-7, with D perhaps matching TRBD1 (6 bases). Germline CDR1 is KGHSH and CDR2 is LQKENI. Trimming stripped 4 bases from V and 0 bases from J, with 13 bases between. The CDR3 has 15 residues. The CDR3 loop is CASSLSDRLSYEQYF. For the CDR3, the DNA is TGTGCCAGCTCACTGAGCGACAGGCTCTCCTACGAGCAGTACTTC.

As DNA, the CDR3 is TGTGCCAGCAGCTTTACGCAGGGGAGCAATCAGCCCCAGCATTTT. Its protein is CASSFTQGSNQPQHF. This chain uses TRBV11-2 with TRBJ1-5; a possible D gene is TRBD1 (6 bases). This CDR3 comprises 15 residues. V lost 3 bases and J lost 1, with 10 bases in between. Germline CDR1 reads SGHAT; CDR2 reads FQNNGV.

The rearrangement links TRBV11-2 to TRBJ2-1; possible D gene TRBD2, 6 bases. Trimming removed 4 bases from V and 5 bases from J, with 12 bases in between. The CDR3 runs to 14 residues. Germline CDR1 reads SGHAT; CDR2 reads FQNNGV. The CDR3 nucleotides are TGTGCCAGCAGCTCGGGAGCACCGGACAATGAGCAGTTCTTC. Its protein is CASSSGAPDNEQFF.

This CDR3 is CASSDQGELAYEQYF. The CDR3 DNA is TGTGCCAGCAGTGATCAGGGGGAATTGGCCTACGAGCAGTACTTC. The V and J genes are TRBV2 and TRBJ2-7, with 7 positions matching TRBD1. Losses at the gene ends were 3 bases for V and 2 bases for J; bases not matched to a gene: 7. The CDR3 loop spans 15 amino acids. Germline-derived CDR1 and CDR2 are SNHLY and FYNNEI.

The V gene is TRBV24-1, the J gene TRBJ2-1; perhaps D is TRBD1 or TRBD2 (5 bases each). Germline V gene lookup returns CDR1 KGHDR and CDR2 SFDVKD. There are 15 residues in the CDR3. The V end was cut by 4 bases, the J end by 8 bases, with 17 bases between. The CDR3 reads CATSEREGSRYEQFF. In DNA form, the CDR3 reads TGTGCCACCAGTGAGAGAGAGGGGTCTAGGTATGAGCAGTTCTTC.

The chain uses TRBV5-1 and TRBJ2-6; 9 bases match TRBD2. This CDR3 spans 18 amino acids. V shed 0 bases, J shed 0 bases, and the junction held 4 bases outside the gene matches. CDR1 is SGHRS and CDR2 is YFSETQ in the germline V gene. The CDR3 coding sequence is TGCGCCAGCAGCTTGGAGCCTAGCGGGGCCTCTGGGGCCAACGTCCTGACTTTC. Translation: CASSLEPSGASGANVLTF.

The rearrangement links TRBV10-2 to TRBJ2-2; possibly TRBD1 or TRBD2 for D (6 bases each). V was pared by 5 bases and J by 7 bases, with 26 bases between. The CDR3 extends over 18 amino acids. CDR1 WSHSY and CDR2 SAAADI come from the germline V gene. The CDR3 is CASSSPRKGGLWDGELFF. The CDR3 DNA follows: TGCGCCAGCAGTTCCCCGAGAAAGGGGGGCCTGTGGGACGGGGAGCTGTTTTTT.

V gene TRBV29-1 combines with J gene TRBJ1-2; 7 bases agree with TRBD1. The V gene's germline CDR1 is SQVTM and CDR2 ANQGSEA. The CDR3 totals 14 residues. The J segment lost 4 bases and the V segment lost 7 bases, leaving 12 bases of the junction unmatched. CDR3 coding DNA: TGCAGCGCTTTAGGGTTAGGGGGCCCCTATGGCTACACCTTC. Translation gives CSALGLGGPYGYTF.

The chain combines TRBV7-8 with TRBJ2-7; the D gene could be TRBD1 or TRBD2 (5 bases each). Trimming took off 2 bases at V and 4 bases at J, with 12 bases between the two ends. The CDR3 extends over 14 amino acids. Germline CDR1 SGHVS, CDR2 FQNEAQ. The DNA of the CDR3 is TGTGCCAGCAGCTTATATGGCAGGGAGTACGAGCAGTACTTC. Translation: CASSLYGREYEQYF.

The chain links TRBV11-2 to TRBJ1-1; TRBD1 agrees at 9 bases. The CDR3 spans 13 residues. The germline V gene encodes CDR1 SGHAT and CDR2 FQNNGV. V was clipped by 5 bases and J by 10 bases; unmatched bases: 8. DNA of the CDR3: TGTGCCAGCAGCGCCAACAGGGGGCGAAGAGCTTTCTTT. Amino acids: CASSANRGRRAFF.

The CDR3 region is CASSYGGLGVDTQYF. The CDR3 nucleotides read TGTGCCAGCAGCTACGGGGGGCTGGGTGTAGATACGCAGTATTTT. The chain links TRBV7-9 to TRBJ2-3; D is perhaps TRBD2 (7 bases). Per the germline V gene, CDR1 is SEHNR and CDR2 is FQNEAQ (reference sequence). The CDR3 length is 15 residues. Trimming removed 4 bases from V and 5 bases from J, with 16 bases in between.

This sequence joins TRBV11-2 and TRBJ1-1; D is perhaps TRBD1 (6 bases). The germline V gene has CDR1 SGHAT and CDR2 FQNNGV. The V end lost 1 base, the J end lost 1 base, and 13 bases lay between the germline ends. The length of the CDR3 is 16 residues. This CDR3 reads CASSLAWGRGNTEAFF. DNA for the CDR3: TGTGCCAGCAGCTTAGCCTGGGGCAGGGGGAACACTGAAGCTTTCTTT. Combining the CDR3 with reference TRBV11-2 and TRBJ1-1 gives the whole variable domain EAGVAQSPRYKIIEKRQSVAFWCNPISGHATLYWYQQILGQGPKLLIQFQNNGVVDDSQLPKDRFSAERLKGVDSTLKIQPAKLEDSAVYLCASSLAWGRGNTEAFFGQGTRLTVV.

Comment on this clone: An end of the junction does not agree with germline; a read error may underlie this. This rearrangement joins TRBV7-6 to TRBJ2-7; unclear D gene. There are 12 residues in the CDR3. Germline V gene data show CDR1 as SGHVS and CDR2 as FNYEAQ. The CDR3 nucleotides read TGTGCCAGCAGCCCCGGGTTGGACCAGCATTACTTC. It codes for CASSPGLDQHYF.

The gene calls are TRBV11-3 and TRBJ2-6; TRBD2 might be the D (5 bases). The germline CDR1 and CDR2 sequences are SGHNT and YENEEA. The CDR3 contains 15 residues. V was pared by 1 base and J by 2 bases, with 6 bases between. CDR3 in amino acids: CASSLGGTGANVLTF. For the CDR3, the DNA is TGTGCCAGCAGCTTAGGAGGGACTGGGGCCAACGTCCTGACTTTC. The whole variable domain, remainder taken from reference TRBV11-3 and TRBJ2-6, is EAGVVQSPRYKIIEKKQPVAFWCNPISGHNTLYWYLQNLGQGPELLIRYENEEAVDDSQLPKDRFSAERLKGVDSTLKIQPAELGDSAVYLCASSLGGTGANVLTFGAGSRLTVL.

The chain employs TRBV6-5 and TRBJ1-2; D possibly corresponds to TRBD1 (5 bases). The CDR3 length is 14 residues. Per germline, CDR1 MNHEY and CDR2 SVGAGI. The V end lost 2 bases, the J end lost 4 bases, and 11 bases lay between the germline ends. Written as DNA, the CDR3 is TGTGCCAGCAGTTACGTGTGGGACCCCTATGGCTACACCTTC. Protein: CASSYVWDPYGYTF.

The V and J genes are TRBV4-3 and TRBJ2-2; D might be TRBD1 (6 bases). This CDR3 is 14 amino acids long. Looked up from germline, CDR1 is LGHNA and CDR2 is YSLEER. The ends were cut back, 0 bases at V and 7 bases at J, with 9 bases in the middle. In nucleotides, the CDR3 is TGCGCCAGCAGCCAAGATTGGGGGCACGGGGAGCTGTTTTTT. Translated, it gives CASSQDWGHGELFF.

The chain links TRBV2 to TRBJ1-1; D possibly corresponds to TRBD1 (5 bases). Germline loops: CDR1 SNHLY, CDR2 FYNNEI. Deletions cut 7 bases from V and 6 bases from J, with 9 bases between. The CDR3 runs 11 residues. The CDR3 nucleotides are TGTGCCAGCAAAAGGGGACCTGAAGCTTTCTTT. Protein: CASKRGPEAFF.